The present T cell receptor beta chain was sequenced within a study of regulatory T cells in long-lasting Graves disease. Regarding the study as a whole: The study found TRBV28, TRBJ1-2 and TRBJ2-5 favored in persistent disease.

Regarding time point: newly diagnosed GD, antithyroid drugs for less than 3 months. The authors made the TCR library using RNA they extracted from PBMCs. V lost 5 bases to trimming and J lost 7 bases, with 15 bases between them. Germline V gene data show CDR1 as SGHTA and CDR2 as FQGNSA. This CDR3 contains 15 residues. Assembly of TCR beta libraries relied on iRepertoire HTBI primers together with Arm-PCR of CDR3 regions. One entry per CDR3 protein, called by TCRdb with MiXCR from the multiplex PCR reads. The sample includes 530,000 or so distinct CDR3 sequences, approximately 12% seen only once; the top ten take more than 8.5%. In the case of this clonotype: The antigen is not known.

The same sample was also used in a study of T cells in Graves' hyperthyroidism and ophthalmopathy. That report notes: Clonotypes that were expanded in thyroid above 0.001 mostly appeared in blood too.

The rearrangement links TRBV7-2 to TRBJ1-6; D is possibly TRBD1 (6 bases). Sample: peripheral blood mononuclear cells (PBMCs), taken at new diagnosis, from a patient treated with antithyroid drugs. This clonotype originated in a man aged 30-40 years with Graves disease. The CDR3 loop reads CASSPGAGSNSPLHF. DNA for the CDR3: TGTGCCAGCAGCCCGGGGGCCGGGTCCAATTCACCCCTCCACTTT. Full variable domain (missing parts from reference TRBV7-2 and TRBJ1-6): GAGVSQSPSNKVTEKGKDVELRCDPISGHTALYWYRQSLGQGLEFLIYFQGNSAPDKSGLPSDRFSAERTGGSVSTLTIQRTQQEDSAVYLCASSPGAGSNSPLHFGNGTRLTVT.